Listed here are 21 T cell receptor beta chains from one sample, sequenced in a study of blood T cell repertoires in COVID-19. Some clones are missing from TCRdb's copy, which holds only in-frame ones; the method was immunoSEQ multiplex PCR. In the table there are around 250,000 clones, around four fifths of which are singletons. The specimen sequenced was peripheral blood. The source is a man aged 55 to 69 who had recovered from COVID-19.

The chain employs TRBV30 and TRBJ1-3; D is ambiguous. This CDR3 has 12 residues. The V gene's germline CDR1 is GTSNPN and CDR2 SVGIG (reference sequence). The V end was cut by 4 bases, the J end by 1 base, with 5 bases between. The CDR3 DNA follows: TGTGCCTGGAAAGCGTCTGGAAACACCATATATTTT. Its protein product is CAWKASGNTIYF.

The chain uses TRBV18 and TRBJ1-1, with a tentative D call TRBD1 (5 bases). V was pared by 5 bases and J by 0 bases, with 13 bases between. The CDR3 is 15 amino acids. The germline gives CDR1 KGHSH, CDR2 LQKENI. The CDR3 is CASSSGGGMNTEAFF. The CDR3 DNA is TGTGCCAGCTCATCCGGGGGGGGAATGAACACTGAAGCTTTCTTT.

The chain recombines TRBV5-8 with TRBJ1-1, with D unclear. The CDR3 has 11 amino acids. V lost 0 bases, J lost 8 bases, and 5 bases lay in between. In germline, CDR1 is SGHTS, CDR2 YDEGEE. CDR3 DNA sequence: TGTGCCAGCAGCTTGGGGCAGGAAGCTTTCTTT. Amino acids: CASSLGQEAFF.

This clone was seen just once. The V gene is TRBV5-4, the J gene TRBJ2-3; D might be TRBD2 (7 bases). The length of the CDR3 is 18 residues. The germline V gene encodes CDR1 SGHNT and CDR2 YYREEE (reference sequence). The V end lost 4 bases, the J end lost 0 bases, and 21 bases lay between the germline ends. CDR3 in DNA: TGTGCCAGCAGCCCGGGGCAGACGGGGGGCCTCAGCACAGATACGCAGTATTTT. It is translated as CASSPGQTGGLSTDTQYF.

The sample holds a few counts of this clone. V is TRBV2 and J is TRBJ2-1, with TRBD1 matching 8 bases. This CDR3 has 13 residues. The V segment lost 2 bases and the J segment 9 bases; nucleotides outside the gene matches: 3. Germline-derived CDR1 and CDR2 are SNHLY and FYNNEI. CDR3 residues: CASSETGGFEQFF. The CDR3 DNA reads as TGTGCCAGCAGTGAAACAGGGGGGTTTGAGCAGTTCTTC.

V is TRBV5-1 and J is TRBJ2-2; 10 nucleotides align to TRBD1. CDR1 SGHRS and CDR2 YFSETQ come from the germline V gene. CDR3 length equals 16 residues. J was trimmed by 4 bases and V by 0 bases; bases with no gene match: 3. DNA for the CDR3: TGCGCCAGCAGCTTGGGGACAGGGGGAATCACCGGGGAGCTGTTTTTT. This translates into CASSLGTGGITGELFF.

This clone was detected only once. The chain joins TRBV4-1 to TRBJ2-5, with 11 bases lining up with TRBD2. CDR1 MGHRA and CDR2 YSYEKL come from the germline V gene. J lost 3 bases, V lost 0 bases, and 6 bases had no gene match. CDR3 length: 17 amino acids. The CDR3, as DNA: TGCGCCAGCAGCCAAGATGCGACTAGCGGGATTAAAGAGACCCAGTACTTC. Translation gives CASSQDATSGIKETQYF.

This rearrangement joins TRBV29-1 to TRBJ2-7, with a tentative D call TRBD2 (5 bases). Germline-derived CDR1 and CDR2 are SQVTM and ANQGSEA. V lost 4 bases and J lost 4, with 14 bases in between. CDR3 size: 13 residues. For the CDR3, the DNA is TGCAGCGTTGCCAGCGTAACGGGGTACGAGCAGTACTTC. Protein: CSVASVTGYEQYF.

This sequence joins TRBV18 and TRBJ1-1; 9 nucleotides line up with TRBD1. This CDR3 has 14 amino acids. The V gene's germline CDR1 is KGHSH and CDR2 LQKENI. V shed 4 bases, J shed 1 base, and the junction held 1 base outside the gene matches. The CDR3 reads CASSRDRENTEAFF. As DNA, the CDR3 is TGTGCCAGCTCACGGGACAGGGAGAACACTGAAGCTTTCTTT.

This chain links TRBV7-2 with TRBJ2-3; TRBD2 matches 8 bases. This CDR3 has 16 residues. Germline loops: CDR1 SGHTA, CDR2 FQGNSA. Trimming took 5 bases from V and 1 from J; bases not matched to a gene: 8. The CDR3 DNA follows: TGTGCCAGCAGCAAAAGCGGGGGCGTTCGCACAGATACGCAGTATTTT. This translates into CASSKSGGVRTDTQYF. The variable domain in full, with the rest retrieved from reference TRBV7-2 and TRBJ2-3, is GAGVSQSPSNKVTEKGKDVELRCDPISGHTALYWYRQSLGQGLEFLIYFQGNSAPDKSGLPSDRFSAERTGGSVSTLTIQRTQQEDSAVYLCASSKSGGVRTDTQYFGPGTRLTVL.

The rearrangement links TRBV5-5 to TRBJ2-3; 12 nucleotides match TRBD2. The CDR3 consists of 14 residues. Trimming took 5 bases from V and 6 from J; bases not matched to a gene: 4. Germline values: CDR1 SGHKS, CDR2 YYEKEE (reference sequence). The DNA of the CDR3 is TGTGCCAGCAGAGAGACTAGCGGGAGTGATACGCAGTATTTT. Translated: CASRETSGSDTQYF.

The V call is TRBV2, the J call TRBJ1-1; D gene uncertain. This CDR3 region has 12 residues. With 8 bases removed from V and 8 bases from J, the gap between germline ends came to 15 bases. Germline-derived CDR1 and CDR2 are SNHLY and FYNNEI. The CDR3 nucleotides read TGTGCCAGCCCTTCAACAGTAGGAGAAGCTTTCTTT. It translates to CASPSTVGEAFF.

This chain links TRBV5-5 with TRBJ2-5; D is ambiguous. Germline V lookup: CDR1 SGHKS, CDR2 YYEKEE (reference sequence). With 2 bases removed from V and 2 bases from J, the gap between germline ends came to 10 bases. CDR3 size: 14 residues. The CDR3: CASSFVGMQETQYF. The DNA for the CDR3 is TGTGCCAGCAGCTTTGTGGGCATGCAAGAGACCCAGTACTTC. The full variable domain, with the rest looked up from reference TRBV5-5 and TRBJ2-5, is DAGVTQSPTHLIKTRGQQVTLRCSPISGHKSVSWYQQVLGQGPQFIFQYYEKEERGRGNFPDRFSARQFPNYSSELNVNALLLGDSALYLCASSFVGMQETQYFGPGTRLLVL.

This clone showed up just once. The genes are TRBV30 and TRBJ1-2, with D uncertain. The germline V gene encodes CDR1 GTSNPN and CDR2 SVGIG (reference sequence). V lost 2 bases to trimming and J lost 4 bases, with 11 bases between them. CDR3 size: 13 residues. The CDR3 spells CAWSQGAGYGYTF. The DNA for the CDR3 is TGTGCCTGGAGTCAAGGCGCGGGCTATGGCTACACCTTC.

The chain couples TRBV29-1 to TRBJ2-2, with 7 nucleotides matching TRBD1. The CDR3 runs to 13 residues. The germline gives CDR1 SQVTM, CDR2 ANQGSEA. Germline trimming cut 7 bases from V and 1 base from J; bases unmatched to any gene: 3. CDR3 DNA: TGCAGCGCAGACAGGGAGAACACCGGGGAGCTGTTTTTT. Its protein is CSADRENTGELFF.

The V and J genes are TRBV5-5 and TRBJ2-7, with 7 bases that match TRBD1. With V trimmed by 4 bases and J by 2 bases, 12 bases remained unmatched. Germline lookup yields CDR1 SGHKS and CDR2 YYEKEE (reference sequence). This CDR3 is built from 16 residues. The CDR3 bases are TGTGCCAGCAGCCCACCACGGGACAGCGTTACCTACGAGCAGTACTTC. This codes for CASSPPRDSVTYEQYF.

The CDR3 region is CASSAGQGAANYGYTF. The CDR3 nucleotides are TGTGCCAGCAGCGCGGGACAGGGGGCGGCGAACTATGGCTACACCTTC. This chain uses TRBV2 with TRBJ1-2, with 12 bases that match TRBD1. Germline V CDR1 and CDR2: SNHLY, FYNNEI. This CDR3 region has 16 residues. V trimming: 6 bases; J trimming: 2 bases; junction bases outside the gene matches: 7.

The V and J genes are TRBV9 and TRBJ1-4; 10 bases are a match to TRBD1. The germline V gene has CDR1 SGDLS and CDR2 YYNGEE. Germline trimming cut 3 bases from V and 6 bases from J; bases unmatched to any gene: 20. The CDR3 runs 20 residues. The CDR3 DNA is TGTGCCAGCAGCGGAGCCTTACCGGGACAGGGGTTTACGCGAGATGAAAAACTGTTTTTT. Translated: CASSGALPGQGFTRDEKLFF.

V and J are TRBV3-1 (or the pseudogene TRBV3-2) and TRBJ2-7, with TRBD1 identical over 8 bases. The CDR3 sequence is 14 residues long. The germline gives CDR1 LGHDT, CDR2 YNNKEL (reference sequence). V lost 1 base and J lost 2; bases outside the gene matches: 1. The CDR3 DNA sequence: TGTGCCAGCAGCCAAGGGGACAGGCCCTACGAGCAGTACTTC. Its protein is CASSQGDRPYEQYF.

The chain carries TRBV7-9 and TRBJ1-4, with a possible D match to TRBD1 (6 bases). The CDR3 contains 14 residues. The V and J ends lost 2 bases and 6 bases respectively, with 10 bases between them. Looked up from germline, CDR1 is SEHNR and CDR2 is FQNEAQ (reference sequence). The CDR3: CASSLWGPDEKLFF. The CDR3 coding sequence is TGTGCCAGCAGCTTATGGGGGCCGGATGAAAAACTGTTTTTT.

V and J are TRBV14 and TRBJ2-1; 10 bases agree with TRBD2. In germline, CDR1 is SGHDN, CDR2 FVKESK. With V trimmed by 1 base and J by 4 bases, 1 base remained unmatched. CDR3 length equals 15 residues. The CDR3 spells CASSQVAGGYNEQFF. The CDR3 DNA follows: TGTGCCAGCAGCCAAGTAGCGGGAGGTTACAATGAGCAGTTCTTC.